The clone carrying this T cell receptor beta chain was counted a few times. Its specificity is not known. The study ran its PCR with 60 Vbeta and 13 Jbeta primers. Produced via immunoSEQ multiplex PCR; TCRdb's table is partial and in-frame only. This table has about 160,000 clones, roughly 79% appearing once. This entry comes from a study of cytomegalovirus exposure and HLA in healthy donors. Findings and caveats of the study: Accurate prediction of HLA-A and HLA-B alleles (for most subjects) was reportedly achieved from TCR beta sequences. CMV serostatus alone was available as immune exposure information. According to the study, around 180 TCR beta chains were cytomegalovirus-associated.

What was sequenced was PBMCs. This clonotype originated in a man younger than 45 in good health and CMV-seronegative.

CDR3 DNA: TGTGCCTCCGGCAGCGGGGGGACACCATTATACAATGAGCAGTTCTTC. Its translation: CASGSGGTPLYNEQFF. This chain links TRBV30 with TRBJ2-1, with 9 nucleotides matching TRBD2. V trimming: 7 bases; J trimming: 4 bases; junction bases outside the gene matches: 14. Germline V lookup: CDR1 GTSNPN, CDR2 SVGIG (reference sequence). This CDR3 is built from 16 residues.